This entry concerns a single T cell receptor (beta chain). Assay: immunoSEQ multiplex PCR; the TCRdb copy retains only in-frame clones and omits some. The sample contains tens of thousands of clones, approximately 90% of which appear only once. Germline CDR1 reads SEHNR; CDR2 reads FQNEAQ (reference sequence). V was shortened by 1 base and J by 9 bases, with 10 bases between the two germline ends. CDR3 size: 14 residues. These data are taken from a study of blood T cell repertoires in COVID-19. About the study: Some COVID-19 samples were acute and others convalescent; all came from the United States, Italy and Spain. T cells, B-cell-depleted T cells, or PBMCs provided the cDNA or gDNA that served as material.

The sequence derives from a human donor in a cohort sampled during active COVID-19. This chain links TRBV7-9 with TRBJ1-6, with D possibly matching TRBD1 (6 bases). Sequencing used peripheral blood. CDR3 coding DNA: TGTGCCAGCAGCTTAGGGCAGGACAGTTCACCCCTCCACTTT. Encoded protein: CASSLGQDSSPLHF.